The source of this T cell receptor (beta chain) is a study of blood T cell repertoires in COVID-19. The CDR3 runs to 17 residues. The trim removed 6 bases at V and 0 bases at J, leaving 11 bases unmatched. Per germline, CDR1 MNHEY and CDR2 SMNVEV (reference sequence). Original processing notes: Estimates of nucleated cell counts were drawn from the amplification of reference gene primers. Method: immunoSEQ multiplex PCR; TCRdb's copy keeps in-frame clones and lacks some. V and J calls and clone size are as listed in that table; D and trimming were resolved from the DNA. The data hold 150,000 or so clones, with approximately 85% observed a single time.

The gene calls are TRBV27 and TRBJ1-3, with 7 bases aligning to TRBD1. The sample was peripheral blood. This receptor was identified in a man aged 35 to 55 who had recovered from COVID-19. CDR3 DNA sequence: TGTGCCAGCAGCCCCATTCGACAGGGAATCTCTGGAAACACCATATATTTT. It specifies CASSPIRQGISGNTIYF.